This TCR beta chain was found in a study of blood T cell repertoires in COVID-19. Study context: Sources were T cells, B-cell-depleted T cells, or PBMCs; the material itself was cDNA or gDNA.

Adults between roughly 18 and 89 years of age took part from under 30 US areas. Donors in Cohort 3 who had recovered were those with two negative PCRs, healthcare professional clearance, or resolution of their symptoms. The CDR3 spans 16 residues. Germline V lookup: CDR1 LGHNA, CDR2 YNFKEQ. J gave up 5 bases and V 1 base, and 8 bases lay outside the gene matches. Clones were read by immunoSEQ multiplex PCR, and TCRdb kept only the in-frame ones, dropping some. The sample includes some 250,000 clones, around 86% of them seen just once. The V gene is TRBV4-2, the J gene TRBJ2-7; TRBD2 aligns across 10 bases. Sequencing input: PBMCs or T cells enriched from blood (not recorded which). The receptor was derived from a man between 18 and 35 years old who had recovered from COVID-19. CDR3 protein: CASSQGAGGPYDEQYF. DNA for the CDR3: TGTGCCAGCAGCCAAGGAGCGGGAGGGCCTTATGACGAGCAGTACTTC.